These 2 T cell receptor beta chains came from one sample sequenced in a study of identical twins. TCRdb re-analysed the 5' RACE reads in MiXCR, keeping a single row per CDR3 protein. Among some 1,600,000 distinct CDR3 sequences, more than 30% were seen once, and the ten largest hold more than 0.25%. The sample consisted of cord blood. Receptors were obtained from a newborn girl in good health.

Ten or more counts support this clonotype. The rearrangement joins TRBV20-1 to TRBJ2-1; 8 bases are shared with TRBD2. CDR1 is DFQATT and CDR2 is SNEGSKA in the germline V gene (reference sequence). The J segment lost 13 bases and the V segment lost 4 bases, leaving 12 bases of the junction unmatched. The CDR3 totals 13 residues. Here the CDR3 DNA reads TGCAGTGCTACCCAAACTAGCGGAGGACGACAGTTCTTC. It translates to CSATQTSGGRQFF.

The chain recombines TRBV6-6 with TRBJ2-1; weak D call: TRBD1 (6 bases). The CDR3 loop spans 12 amino acids. Germline lookup yields CDR1 MNHNY and CDR2 SVGAGI (reference sequence). Trimming left V 5 bases short and J 6 bases short, with 8 bases between. DNA of the CDR3: TGTGCCAGCAGTGCGGACAGCAATGAGCAGTTCTTC. Translation gives CASSADSNEQFF.